This T cell receptor (beta chain) was retrieved from a study of T cell changes during pregnancy in multiple sclerosis. The repertoire was sequenced with immunoSEQ multiplex PCR; TCRdb's copy has only in-frame clones and lacks some. The sample has some 38,000 clones; around 90% are singletons. This clone was seen more than once but under ten times. The CDR3 length is 14 residues. J was trimmed by 5 bases and V by 5 bases; bases with no gene match: 8. Germline CDR1 is SGHRS and CDR2 is YFSETQ. Sequences were derived from CD4+ T cells from peripheral blood mononuclear cells, sampled after pregnancy. This TCR came from a female donor in good health, enrolled as a control in a pregnancy study. The genes are TRBV5-1 and TRBJ2-5, with 8 bases aligning to TRBD1. CDR3 sequence: CASRSGGAGETQYF. CDR3 in DNA: TGCGCCAGCAGATCAGGGGGCGCCGGTGAGACCCAGTACTTC.